The 30 T cell receptor beta chains presented below share a single source sample, sequenced in a study of T cell responses to AZD1222 COVID-19 vaccine. The assay was immunoSEQ multiplex PCR, and TCRdb's table has in-frame clones only and misses some. The sample lists about 53,000 clones; about 91% were seen once. The specimen comprised peripheral blood, sampled 28 days after the second AZD1222 dose. The source of these receptors is an adult who received the AZD1222 COVID-19 vaccine.

The rearrangement links TRBV6-2 or TRBV6-3 to TRBJ1-6; 8 nucleotides line up with TRBD1. This CDR3 has 13 residues. Germline values: CDR1 MNHEY, CDR2 SVGEGT. Losses at the gene ends were 6 bases for V and 11 bases for J; bases not matched to a gene: 6. CDR3 loop: CASSPGGVTPLHF. The CDR3 DNA sequence: TGTGCCAGCAGCCCAGGGGGCGTCACACCCCTCCACTTT.

This chain joins TRBV13 and TRBJ2-3; 14 positions match TRBD2. The CDR3 is made up of 20 amino acids. Germline lookup yields CDR1 PRHDT and CDR2 FYEKMQ (reference sequence). Trimming at V came to 2 bases and at J to 4 bases, leaving 14 bases not matched to a gene. In nucleotides, the CDR3 is TGTGCCAGCAGCTTATATGTCAGGACTAGCGGGAGGACTATGCCAGATACGCAGTATTTT. It encodes CASSLYVRTSGRTMPDTQYF.

The CDR3 DNA follows: TGTGCCAGCAGTTACAATCAGGGCTATGAGCAGTTCTTC. Protein product: CASSYNQGYEQFF. The chain couples TRBV6-2 or TRBV6-3 to TRBJ2-1; the D gene is possibly TRBD1 (5 bases). Germline-derived CDR1 and CDR2 are MNHEY and SVGEGT. The CDR3 extends over 13 amino acids. The germline V and J ends were trimmed by 2 bases and 8 bases, with 10 bases remaining between them.

The CDR3 spells CATSDSEGADLDTQYF. The CDR3 bases are TGTGCCACCAGTGATTCGGAGGGGGCGGATTTAGATACGCAGTATTTT. This sequence joins TRBV24-1 and TRBJ2-3; maybe TRBD1 (7 bases). Germline lookup yields CDR1 KGHDR and CDR2 SFDVKD. Trimming left V 2 bases short and J 5 bases short, with 16 bases between. The CDR3 sequence is 16 residues long.

The chain is built from TRBV4-1 and TRBJ2-3; D is perhaps TRBD2 (7 bases). Germline CDR1 reads MGHRA; CDR2 reads YSYEKL. The CDR3 sequence is 16 residues long. V dropped 4 bases and J dropped 1 base, with 15 bases sitting between them. CDR3 protein: CASSLKGGGGTDTQYF. The DNA of the CDR3 is TGCGCCAGCAGCCTCAAGGGCGGGGGCGGCACAGATACGCAGTATTTT.

A few counts support this clone. The rearrangement uses TRBV6-6 and TRBJ1-1, with TRBD1 matching 8 bases. V shed 6 bases, J shed 1 base, and the junction held 1 base outside the gene matches. The CDR3 runs 13 residues. Germline CDR1 reads MNHNY; CDR2 reads SVGAGI (reference sequence). Here the CDR3 reads CASSDRGNTEAFF. The CDR3, as DNA: TGTGCCAGCAGCGACAGGGGGAACACTGAAGCTTTCTTT.

This clone turned up a few times. This chain links TRBV6-5 with TRBJ1-6; D perhaps matches TRBD1 (5 bases). Germline V gene lookup returns CDR1 MNHEY and CDR2 SVGAGI. This CDR3 comprises 16 residues. The V and J ends lost 0 bases and 7 bases respectively, with 13 bases between them. The CDR3 loop reads CASSYSRDGGNSPLHF. CDR3 sequence (DNA): TGTGCCAGCAGTTACTCGAGGGACGGTGGAAATTCACCCCTCCACTTT.

This chain links TRBV5-1 with TRBJ2-5, with 8 positions matching TRBD1. The CDR3 is made up of 12 amino acids. The germline gives CDR1 SGHRS, CDR2 YFSETQ. With V trimmed by 7 bases and J by 3 bases, 2 bases remained unmatched. For the CDR3, the DNA is TGCGCCAGCGGACAGGGCGAAGAGACCCAGTACTTC. Its protein is CASGQGEETQYF.

The rearrangement links TRBV10-2 to TRBJ2-1; perhaps D is TRBD1 or TRBD2 (6 bases each). The CDR3 contains 13 residues. Germline V lookup: CDR1 WSHSY, CDR2 SAAADI. V lost 10 bases, J lost 4 bases, and 14 bases lay in between. CDR3 residues: CATTGALYNEQFF. CDR3 bases: TGCGCCACCACGGGGGCGCTGTACAATGAGCAGTTCTTC.

This chain links TRBV5-1 with TRBJ1-4; 7 bases align to TRBD1. Germline values: CDR1 SGHRS, CDR2 YFSETQ. The CDR3 sequence is 15 residues long. V lost 4 bases to trimming and J lost 0 bases; unmatched junction nucleotides: 3. CDR3 loop: CASSRDSATNEKLFF. The CDR3, as DNA: TGCGCCAGCAGCCGGGACAGTGCAACTAATGAAAAACTGTTTTTT.

The J gene is TRBJ2-1, the V gene TRBV19; 9 positions agree with TRBD1. Germline CDR1 and CDR2: LNHDA and SQIVND (reference sequence). The CDR3 sequence is 14 residues long. V gave up 7 bases and J gave up 7 bases; unmatched junction bases: 8. CDR3 nucleotide sequence: TGTGCCAGTAATCAACCGGGACAGGGAAATGAGCAGTTCTTC. Translating it yields CASNQPGQGNEQFF.

The chain uses TRBV3-1 (or the pseudogene TRBV3-2) and TRBJ2-7, with D hard to call. The CDR3 is made up of 13 amino acids. Trimming removed 0 bases at V and 6 bases at J, with 9 bases between. Germline values: CDR1 LGHDT, CDR2 YNNKEL (reference sequence). Here the CDR3 reads CASSQDFRTEQYF. The DNA of the CDR3 is TGTGCCAGCAGCCAAGATTTTCGAACCGAGCAGTACTTC.

The CDR3 region has the DNA TGTGCCAGCAGCCTCCGGGACAGTGAGCAGTTCTTC. Its protein is CASSLRDSEQFF. This chain uses TRBV11-3 with TRBJ2-1, with 7 bases aligning to TRBD1. Trimming at V came to 5 bases and at J to 9 bases, leaving 4 bases not matched to a gene. The CDR3 consists of 12 residues. Germline V CDR1 and CDR2: SGHNT, YENEEA.

This clone has only one observation. The CDR3 sequence is CATSGGTEVQPQHF. The CDR3 nucleotides read TGTGCCACCAGCGGGGGGACGGAAGTTCAGCCCCAGCATTTT. The chain joins TRBV15 to TRBJ1-5; tentatively, D is TRBD1 (5 bases). The germline V and J ends were trimmed by 5 bases and 6 bases, with 14 bases remaining between them. Germline V gene sequence: CDR1 LNHNV, CDR2 YYDKDF (reference sequence). This CDR3 contains 14 residues.

The rearrangement joins TRBV28 to TRBJ1-4; 11 nucleotides align to TRBD1. This CDR3 comprises 15 residues. Germline-derived CDR1 and CDR2 are MDHEN and SYDVKM. Trimming cost V 6 bases and J 7 bases; bases outside gene matches: 7. CDR3 coding DNA: TGTGCCAGCAGCTCACCGGACAGGGGGCTTGAAAAACTGTTTTTT. It yields the protein CASSSPDRGLEKLFF.

The chain links TRBV7-9 to TRBJ2-1; the match to TRBD2 covers 8 bases. Germline CDR1 is SEHNR and CDR2 is FQNEAQ (reference sequence). The CDR3 covers 17 residues. V was clipped by 5 bases and J by 2 bases; unmatched bases: 11. CDR3 DNA sequence: TGTGCCAGCAGCACATATAGCGGGGTAGCCACCTACAATGAGCAGTTCTTC. This gives the protein CASSTYSGVATYNEQFF.

With regard to this clone: At one boundary the junction diverges from the germline segment, which might be a read error. The rearrangement links TRBV7-7 to TRBJ2-1; D is unresolved. Germline CDR1 is SSHAT and CDR2 is FNYEAQ (reference sequence). The CDR3 length is 13 residues. CDR3 DNA sequence: TGTGCTAGCAGCTTAGATTGGATCAATGAGCAGTTCTTC. Translation: CASSLDWINEQFF.

V is TRBV21-1 and J is TRBJ2-6; the table assigns TRBD2, which was not confirmed against the DNA. TRBV21-1 is classified as a pseudogene. CDR3 length: 18 amino acids. CDR3 in amino acids: CASSKALSRSSGANVLTF. In DNA, the CDR3 is TGTGCCAGCAGCAAAGCGCTTTCGCGGAGCTCTGGGGCCAACGTCCTGACTTTC.

This sequence joins TRBV5-1 and TRBJ1-6, with D perhaps TRBD1 (5 bases). This CDR3 has 16 amino acids. Germline V gene data show CDR1 as SGHRS and CDR2 as YFSETQ. The ends were cut back, 4 bases at V and 5 bases at J, with 16 bases in the middle. CDR3 residues: CASSRYGTQDNSPLHF. In DNA, the CDR3 is TGCGCCAGCAGCCGTTACGGGACGCAGGATAATTCACCCCTCCACTTT.

The gene calls are TRBV28 and TRBJ2-1; D not certain. There are 15 residues in the CDR3. V shed 4 bases and J shed 8 bases, with 18 bases lying between them. CDR1 is MDHEN, CDR2 SYDVKM, per germline. The CDR3 DNA reads TGTGCCAGCAGTTCTCCCGGCAGCTTAAGGGATGAGCAGTTCTTC. This gives the protein CASSSPGSLRDEQFF.

The chain employs TRBV9 and TRBJ2-7; 8 positions match TRBD1. This CDR3 has 15 amino acids. The junction had 8 bases not matched to a gene; V was cut back by 4 bases and J by 2 bases. Germline values: CDR1 SGDLS, CDR2 YYNGEE. The CDR3 here is CASSPTGQDTYEQYF. CDR3 nucleotide sequence: TGTGCCAGCAGCCCCACGGGACAGGACACCTACGAGCAGTACTTC.

This sequence joins TRBV28 and TRBJ1-1; D gene ambiguous. Germline CDR1 and CDR2: MDHEN and SYDVKM. CDR3 length: 15 residues. Trimming pared 5 bases from V and 0 bases from J, leaving 13 bases between. CDR3 DNA sequence: TGTGCCAGCAGTATAACAGTGACGATGAACACTGAAGCTTTCTTT. This codes for CASSITVTMNTEAFF.

This clone was detected only once. This chain uses TRBV10-3 with TRBJ2-5; 9 nucleotides match TRBD1. Germline trimming cut 6 bases from V and 5 bases from J; bases unmatched to any gene: 7. Looked up from germline, CDR1 is ENHRY and CDR2 is SYGVKD. CDR3 size: 14 residues. This CDR3 reads CAISPGQGYETQYF. The CDR3 nucleotides read TGTGCCATCAGCCCGGGACAGGGCTATGAGACCCAGTACTTC.

This clone was seen a handful of times. The gene calls are TRBV6-5 and TRBJ1-1; D possibly corresponds to TRBD1 (6 bases). The CDR3 is made up of 15 amino acids. Trimming removed 4 bases from V and 1 base from J, with 13 bases in between. CDR1 MNHEY and CDR2 SVGAGI come from the germline V gene. CDR3 region: CASSFNRAPNTEAFF. CDR3 DNA sequence: TGTGCCAGCAGTTTTAACAGGGCTCCGAACACTGAAGCTTTCTTT.

The J gene is TRBJ2-1, the V gene TRBV30; 7 bases agree with TRBD2. CDR1 is GTSNPN and CDR2 is SVGIG in the germline V gene (reference sequence). The CDR3 consists of 14 residues. V gave up 1 base and J gave up 7 bases; unmatched junction bases: 7. CDR3 region: CAWSEGGSQNEQFF. CDR3 DNA: TGTGCCTGGAGTGAGGGAGGGAGTCAAAATGAGCAGTTCTTC. Combining the CDR3 with reference TRBV30 and TRBJ2-1 gives the whole variable domain SQTIHQWPATLVQPVGSPLSLECTVEGTSNPNLYWYRQAAGRGLQLLFYSVGIGQISSEVPQNLSASRPQDRQFILSSKKLLLSDSGFYLCAWSEGGSQNEQFFGPGTRLTVL.

The chain carries TRBV27 and TRBJ2-2; the D gene could be TRBD1 or TRBD2 (5 bases each). Germline V lookup: CDR1 MNHEY, CDR2 SMNVEV (reference sequence). The V end was cut by 6 bases, the J end by 2 bases, with 16 bases between. The length of the CDR3 is 16 residues. DNA of the CDR3: TGTGCCAGCAGCGTTACCGGGACCATCAACACCGGGGAGCTGTTTTTT. Protein product: CASSVTGTINTGELFF.

This clone was observed a single time. The V gene is TRBV2, the J gene TRBJ2-5, with D possibly TRBD2 on 7 matching bases. The V and J ends lost 9 bases and 2 bases respectively, with 19 bases between them. CDR1 SNHLY and CDR2 FYNNEI come from the germline V gene. The CDR3 runs to 15 residues. This CDR3 is CARKRPGGLQETQYF. The CDR3 DNA reads as TGTGCCAGAAAGCGGCCGGGGGGCCTTCAAGAGACCCAGTACTTC.

V gene TRBV5-6 combines with J gene TRBJ2-3; a possible D gene is TRBD1 (5 bases). Germline V lookup: CDR1 SGHDT, CDR2 YYEEEE. V was cut by 0 bases and J by 5 bases, with 7 bases left in between. The CDR3 runs 13 residues. The CDR3 DNA sequence: TGTGCCAGCAGCTTGGTGGGGCAAGATACGCAGTATTTT. This sequence encodes CASSLVGQDTQYF.

The gene calls are TRBV5-1 and TRBJ2-7; D not resolved. V lost 0 bases, J lost 5 bases, and 12 bases lay in between. Germline lookup yields CDR1 SGHRS and CDR2 YFSETQ. The CDR3 is made up of 14 amino acids. The CDR3 reads CASSLGGLLDEQYF. The CDR3 DNA follows: TGCGCCAGCAGCTTGGGCGGATTACTTGACGAGCAGTACTTC.

V is TRBV19 and J is TRBJ1-5, with D possibly being TRBD1 (6 bases). CDR1 LNHDA and CDR2 SQIVND come from the germline V gene (reference sequence). V was pared by 10 bases and J by 9 bases, with 19 bases between. The CDR3 is 13 residues long. The CDR3 here is CATHRGQGRPQHF. DNA of the CDR3: TGTGCCACCCATAGGGGCCAGGGGAGGCCCCAGCATTTT.